Following are 3 T cell receptor beta chains from one sample sequenced in a study of cytomegalovirus exposure and HLA in healthy donors. The PCR was carried out with 60 Vbeta primers and 13 Jbeta primers. Only in-frame clones appear in the TCRdb table, and some are missing; sequencing was by immunoSEQ multiplex PCR. Of approximately 190,000 clones in the sample, over 75% were seen once. Sequenced material: PBMCs. The receptors originated from a man in his forties in good health and CMV-seropositive.

This sequence joins TRBV7-2 and TRBJ1-1; 7 nucleotides agree with TRBD1. Per the germline V gene, CDR1 is SGHTA and CDR2 is FQGNSA. V shed 5 bases and J 1 base; nucleotides not matched to a gene: 7. The CDR3 totals 15 residues. The CDR3 sequence: CASSRTGVGNTEAFF. In DNA, the CDR3 is TGTGCCAGCAGCCGAACAGGGGTGGGGAACACTGAAGCTTTCTTT.

The rearrangement joins TRBV18 to TRBJ2-7, with no clear D. CDR3 length: 12 amino acids. The V end lost 2 bases, the J end lost 6 bases, and 8 bases lay between the germline ends. Germline values: CDR1 KGHSH, CDR2 LQKENI. Here the CDR3 reads CASSPSALEQYF. The CDR3 nucleotides are TGTGCCAGCTCACCAAGCGCGCTCGAGCAGTACTTC.

The chain couples TRBV5-4 to TRBJ1-2; a possible D gene is TRBD1 (5 bases). V lost 4 bases and J lost 4, with 11 bases in between. The CDR3 length is 13 residues. Germline V gene data show CDR1 as SGHNT and CDR2 as YYREEE (reference sequence). This CDR3 is CASSDSGFYGYTF. DNA for the CDR3: TGTGCCAGCAGCGATTCAGGGTTCTATGGCTACACCTTC.